This TCR beta chain came from a study of blood T cell repertoires in COVID-19. Background on the study: Italy, Spain and the United States were the sources of the convalescent and acute COVID-19 samples. From T cells, B-cell-depleted T cells, or PBMCs came the material, which was cDNA or gDNA.

As handled by the study authors: Reference gene primer amplification yielded estimated nucleated cell counts. This table comes from immunoSEQ multiplex PCR, and its TCRdb copy is limited to in-frame clones, with some not included. V and J calls and clone size are copied from that table; D and trimming were computed from the DNA. This table holds approximately 75,000 clones, roughly 86% found once. V lost 0 bases to trimming and J lost 1 base; unmatched junction nucleotides: 8. Germline CDR1 is SGHAT and CDR2 is FQNNGV. The CDR3 extends over 17 amino acids. V is TRBV11-2 and J is TRBJ2-7; 8 nucleotides match TRBD1. Sequenced material: peripheral blood. The TCR was taken from a middle-aged man with acute or convalescent COVID-19. CDR3 sequence: CASSLDPTGDGSYEQYF. The CDR3, as DNA: TGTGCCAGCAGCTTAGATCCGACAGGGGATGGGTCCTACGAGCAGTACTTC.